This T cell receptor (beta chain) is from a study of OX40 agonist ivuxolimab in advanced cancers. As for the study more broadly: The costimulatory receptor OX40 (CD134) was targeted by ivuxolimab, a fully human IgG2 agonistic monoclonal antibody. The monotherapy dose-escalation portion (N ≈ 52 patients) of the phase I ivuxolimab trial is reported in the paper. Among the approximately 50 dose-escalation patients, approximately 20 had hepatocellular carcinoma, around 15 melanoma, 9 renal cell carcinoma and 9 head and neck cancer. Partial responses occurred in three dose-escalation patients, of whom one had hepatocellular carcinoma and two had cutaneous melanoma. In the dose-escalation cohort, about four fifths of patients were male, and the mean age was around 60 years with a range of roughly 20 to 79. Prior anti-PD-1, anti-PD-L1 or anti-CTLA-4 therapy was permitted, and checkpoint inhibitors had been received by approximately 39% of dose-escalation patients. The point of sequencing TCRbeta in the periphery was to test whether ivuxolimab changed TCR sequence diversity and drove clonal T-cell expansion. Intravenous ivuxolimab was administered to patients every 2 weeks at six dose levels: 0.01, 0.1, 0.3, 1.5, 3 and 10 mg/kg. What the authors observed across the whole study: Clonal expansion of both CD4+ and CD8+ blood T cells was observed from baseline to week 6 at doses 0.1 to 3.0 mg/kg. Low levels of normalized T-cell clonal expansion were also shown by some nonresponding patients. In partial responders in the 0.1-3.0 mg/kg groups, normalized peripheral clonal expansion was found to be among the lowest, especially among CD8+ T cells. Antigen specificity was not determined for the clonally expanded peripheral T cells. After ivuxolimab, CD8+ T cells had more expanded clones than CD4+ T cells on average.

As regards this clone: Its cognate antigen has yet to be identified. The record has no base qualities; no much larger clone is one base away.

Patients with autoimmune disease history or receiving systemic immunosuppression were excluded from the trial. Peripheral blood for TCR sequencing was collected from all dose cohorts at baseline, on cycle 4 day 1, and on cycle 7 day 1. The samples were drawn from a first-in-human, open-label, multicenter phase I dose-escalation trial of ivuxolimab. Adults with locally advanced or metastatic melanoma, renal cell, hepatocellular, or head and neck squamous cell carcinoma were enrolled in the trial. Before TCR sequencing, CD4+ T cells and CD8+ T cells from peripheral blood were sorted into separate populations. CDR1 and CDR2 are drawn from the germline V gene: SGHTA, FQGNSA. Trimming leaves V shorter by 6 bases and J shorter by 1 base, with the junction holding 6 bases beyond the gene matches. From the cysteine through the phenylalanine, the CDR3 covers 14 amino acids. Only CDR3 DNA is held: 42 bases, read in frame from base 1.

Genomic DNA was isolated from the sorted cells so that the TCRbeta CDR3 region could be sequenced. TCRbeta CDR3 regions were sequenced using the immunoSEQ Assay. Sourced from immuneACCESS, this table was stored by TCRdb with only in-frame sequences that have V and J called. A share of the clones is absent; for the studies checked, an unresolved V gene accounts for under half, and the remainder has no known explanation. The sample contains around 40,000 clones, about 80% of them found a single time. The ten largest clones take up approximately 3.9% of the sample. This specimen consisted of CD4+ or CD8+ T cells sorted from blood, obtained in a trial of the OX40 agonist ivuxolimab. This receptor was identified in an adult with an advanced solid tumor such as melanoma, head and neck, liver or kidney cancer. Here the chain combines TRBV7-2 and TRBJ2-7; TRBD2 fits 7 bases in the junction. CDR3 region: CASRPLAASYEQYF. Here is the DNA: TGTGCCAGCAGACCTCTAGCGGCTTCCTACGAGCAGTACTTC.